One and the same sample provided the 30 T cell receptor beta chains below, sequenced in a study of blood T cells in healthy people across ages. Then a second PCR, running roughly 7 to 11 cycles, was carried out with a sample-barcoded 5' primer and a J-beta primer mix. TCRdb used MiXCR to reprocess the 5' RACE reads, holding one entry per CDR3 protein. The data hold about 1.8 million distinct CDR3 sequences, with 49% observed a single time. The sample was blood. These receptors originate from a woman aged 40 to 55 in good health.

The chain carries TRBV3-1 and TRBJ2-7; the match to TRBD2 covers 9 bases. The length of the CDR3 is 15 residues. V was clipped by 4 bases and J by 5 bases; unmatched bases: 9. Germline V lookup: CDR1 LGHDT, CDR2 YNNKEL (reference sequence). This chain's CDR3 is CASSRGGVPVNEQYF. The CDR3 DNA sequence: TGTGCCAGCAGCCGCGGGGGGGTCCCCGTAAACGAGCAGTACTTC.

In this sample, this clonotype turned up many times. The chain recombines TRBV20-1 with TRBJ2-7; D remains unclear. The closer fit of TRBJ2-5 to the DNA end suggests the J call may be wrong. The germline V gene encodes CDR1 DFQATT and CDR2 SNEGSKA (reference sequence). The CDR3 is made up of 13 amino acids. This CDR3 is CSARRGGSETQYF. CDR3 coding DNA: TGCAGTGCTAGAAGAGGTGGATCGGAGACCCAGTACTTC.

V usage is TRBV18 and J usage is TRBJ2-1; D is possibly TRBD1 (5 bases). This CDR3 contains 17 residues. The germline V gene encodes CDR1 KGHSH and CDR2 LQKENI. Trimming left V 3 bases short and J 4 bases short, with 19 bases between. The CDR3 DNA reads as TGTGCCAGCTCACCGTCCCCCTCAGGGAACCCATACAATGAGCAGTTCTTC. Amino acid sequence: CASSPSPSGNPYNEQFF.

CDR3 region: CASSQDHWVNEKLFF. Written as DNA, the CDR3 is TGCGCCAGCAGCCAAGATCACTGGGTTAATGAAAAACTGTTTTTT. The rearrangement joins TRBV4-3 to TRBJ1-4; D unresolved. The CDR3 runs to 15 residues. Germline V CDR1 and CDR2: LGHNA, YSLEER. Trimming stripped 0 bases from V and 4 bases from J, with 9 bases between.

J is TRBJ2-6 and V is TRBV20-1; TRBD1 matches 12 bases. The CDR3 has 18 amino acids. The ends lost 4 bases at V and 1 base at J; junction bases unmatched: 8. Germline-derived CDR1 and CDR2 are DFQATT and SNEGSKA (reference sequence). The CDR3 sequence: CSATYRDRGQSGANVLTF. The CDR3, as DNA: TGCAGTGCTACTTACCGGGACAGGGGGCAATCTGGGGCCAACGTCCTGACTTTC.

The V and J genes are TRBV27 and TRBJ2-5; TRBD1 matches 9 bases. From germline, CDR1 is MNHEY and CDR2 SMNVEV (reference sequence). V shed 8 bases, J shed 3 bases, and the junction held 16 bases outside the gene matches. The length of the CDR3 is 17 residues. CDR3 nucleotide sequence: TGTGCCAGCTCTACGCAACACGGGACAGGGAGGGAAGAGACCCAGTACTTC. It yields the protein CASSTQHGTGREETQYF.

This chain's CDR3 is CASSYSTGGLGYGYTF. The DNA of the CDR3 is TGTGCCAGCAGTTACTCGACGGGGGGATTGGGCTATGGCTACACCTTC. The genes are TRBV6-5 and TRBJ1-2, with a possible D match to TRBD1 (5 bases). Germline V gene sequence: CDR1 MNHEY, CDR2 SVGAGI. The V end lost 0 bases, the J end lost 4 bases, and 15 bases lay between the germline ends. The CDR3 runs to 16 residues.

The chain couples TRBV4-3 to TRBJ1-4; D is possibly TRBD1 (5 bases). The V end was cut by 4 bases, the J end by 7 bases, with 16 bases between. The CDR3 loop spans 15 amino acids. Germline V gives CDR1 LGHNA, CDR2 YSLEER. The CDR3 nucleotides read TGCGCCAGCAGCCTATCAGGGAACTATGGTGAAAAACTGTTTTTT. This gives the protein CASSLSGNYGEKLFF.

In this sample, this clonotype turned up once. The genes are TRBV12-3 or TRBV12-4 and TRBJ2-7; a weak D match, TRBD2 (7 bases). Trimming took off 2 bases at V and 3 bases at J, with 17 bases between the two ends. CDR3 length equals 16 residues. The CDR3 DNA follows: TGTGCCAGCAGTTTACCGCTAGGGGGGGGGAACTACGAGCAGTACTTC. Translation gives CASSLPLGGGNYEQYF.

This clonotype has a handful of counts. The J gene is TRBJ1-2, the V gene TRBV5-1, with 9 nucleotides matching TRBD1. J was trimmed by 8 bases and V by 3 bases; bases with no gene match: 11. This CDR3 has 15 amino acids. Germline CDR1 SGHRS, CDR2 YFSETQ. Here the CDR3 DNA reads TGCGCCAGCAGCTCCCGGCCGGGACAGGGCGACGGCTACACCTTC. Amino acids: CASSSRPGQGDGYTF.

The chain employs TRBV12-3 or TRBV12-4 and TRBJ2-7; D unresolved. CDR3 length equals 16 residues. V was trimmed by 0 bases and J by 0 bases, leaving 12 bases between them. The chain's CDR3 is CASSLALGRGSYEQYF. CDR3 DNA sequence: TGTGCCAGCAGTTTAGCGCTCGGACGCGGCTCCTACGAGCAGTACTTC.

This clonotype was seen more than once but under ten times. The chain has TRBV5-1 and TRBJ1-2; 7 bases line up with TRBD1. Trimming cost V 3 bases and J 4 bases; bases outside gene matches: 9. This CDR3 is 15 amino acids long. In germline, CDR1 is SGHRS, CDR2 YFSETQ. Written as DNA, the CDR3 is TGCGCCAGCAGCTGGAGCCTGGGACAGTCCTATGGCTACACCTTC. This encodes CASSWSLGQSYGYTF. Full variable domain (rest looked up from reference TRBV5-1 and TRBJ1-2): KAGVTQTPRYLIKTRGQQVTLSCSPISGHRSVSWYQQTPGQGLQFLFEYFSETQRNKGNFPGRFSGRQFSNSRSEMNVSTLELGDSALYLCASSWSLGQSYGYTFGSGTRLTVV.

This clonotype was found once. The chain joins TRBV7-2 to TRBJ1-2; D gene ambiguous. V lost 5 bases, J lost 1 base, and 14 bases lay in between. The CDR3 runs to 15 residues. Germline loops: CDR1 SGHTA, CDR2 FQGNSA. The chain's CDR3 is CASSPDPGVNYGYTF. The CDR3, as DNA: TGTGCCAGCAGCCCGGATCCCGGGGTTAACTATGGCTACACCTTC.

The chain couples TRBV7-2 to TRBJ2-3, with D possibly being TRBD2 (6 bases). The CDR3 sequence is 17 residues long. V lost 5 bases and J 0 bases, leaving 18 bases between the germline ends. CDR1 is SGHTA and CDR2 is FQGNSA in the germline V gene. The CDR3 bases are TGTGCCAGCAGCCGCCTCCCCAGCGGGTCGAGCACAGATACGCAGTATTTT. Protein product: CASSRLPSGSSTDTQYF.

The chain links TRBV27 to TRBJ2-1; 8 positions match TRBD1. The junction had 16 bases not matched to a gene; V was cut back by 10 bases and J by 8 bases. Germline V gives CDR1 MNHEY, CDR2 SMNVEV (reference sequence). This CDR3 spans 15 amino acids. The CDR3 loop reads CATRPPGQVGYEQFF. DNA of the CDR3: TGTGCCACCAGACCGCCGGGACAGGTTGGTTATGAGCAGTTCTTC.

This clonotype has just a few counts. This rearrangement joins TRBV13 to TRBJ2-5; 7 bases are a match to TRBD2. The ends lost 4 bases at V and 2 bases at J; junction bases unmatched: 10. The CDR3 is 16 amino acids. The germline gives CDR1 PRHDT, CDR2 FYEKMQ (reference sequence). CDR3 sequence (DNA): TGTGCCAGCAGCTCCGAACCGGGACTACTACAAGAGACCCAGTACTTC. Translating it yields CASSSEPGLLQETQYF.

This clonotype was seen more than once but under ten times. This chain connects TRBV7-2 to TRBJ2-7; 13 bases map to TRBD2. CDR3 length: 15 residues. The germline gives CDR1 SGHTA, CDR2 FQGNSA. J lost 5 bases, V lost 5 bases, and 6 bases had no gene match. The CDR3 bases are TGTGCCAGCAGCCCACTACTAGCGGGGGGGAACGAGCAGTACTTC. It specifies CASSPLLAGGNEQYF.

The J gene is TRBJ2-1, the V gene TRBV6-5, with a weak D call TRBD2 (5 bases). This CDR3 is 15 amino acids long. Germline V lookup: CDR1 MNHEY, CDR2 SVGAGI. V was trimmed by 7 bases and J by 7 bases, leaving 20 bases between them. The CDR3 nucleotides read TGTGCCAGCACAAGGACTGCCACTGGACCTAATGAGCAGTTCTTC. It yields the protein CASTRTATGPNEQFF.

This clonotype was recorded a few times. The genes are TRBV4-3 and TRBJ2-7; 7 positions match TRBD1. The CDR3 covers 16 residues. V was clipped by 1 base and J by 5 bases; unmatched bases: 11. Germline V lookup: CDR1 LGHNA, CDR2 YSLEER. The CDR3 DNA reads as TGCGCCAGCAGCCAAGCGGCCGTGACAGGGAGCAACGAGCAGTACTTC. This encodes CASSQAAVTGSNEQYF.

In its sample, this clonotype was seen a few times. J is TRBJ2-1 and V is TRBV7-2, with 11 nucleotides matching TRBD2. J gave up 6 bases and V 6 bases, and 10 bases lay outside the gene matches. Germline CDR1 is SGHTA and CDR2 is FQGNSA. The CDR3 is 16 residues long. Here the CDR3 reads CASRTSGGHHTNEQFF. The CDR3 DNA reads as TGTGCCAGCAGAACTAGCGGGGGCCATCATACCAATGAGCAGTTCTTC.

The V call is TRBV20-1, the J call TRBJ2-3; possibly TRBD2 for D (5 bases). This CDR3 has 13 residues. The ends were cut back, 0 bases at V and 7 bases at J, with 11 bases in the middle. The germline CDR1 and CDR2 sequences are DFQATT and SNEGSKA (reference sequence). CDR3 residues: CSARDPGTYTQYF. For the CDR3, the DNA is TGCAGTGCTAGAGATCCGGGAACTTATACGCAGTATTTT.

CDR3 protein: CASSYGFDRGETQYF. CDR3 sequence (DNA): TGTGCCAGCAGTTACGGGTTCGACAGGGGAGAGACCCAGTACTTC. V gene TRBV6-2 or TRBV6-3 combines with J gene TRBJ2-5, with 8 bases aligning to TRBD1. The CDR3 extends over 15 amino acids. V gave up 2 bases and J gave up 4 bases; unmatched junction bases: 6. Looked up from germline, CDR1 is MNHEY and CDR2 is SVGEGT.

This clonotype has a handful of counts. The chain couples TRBV28 to TRBJ2-3, with 7 bases that match TRBD2. Germline CDR1 and CDR2: MDHEN and SYDVKM. V trimming: 5 bases; J trimming: 1 base; junction bases outside the gene matches: 0. The CDR3 covers 13 residues. CDR3 nucleotide sequence: TGTGCCAGCAGTACTAGCGGCACAGATACGCAGTATTTT. Amino acid sequence: CASSTSGTDTQYF.

V usage is TRBV4-3 and J usage is TRBJ1-1, with TRBD1 matching 12 bases. Germline assignment: CDR1 LGHNA and CDR2 YSLEER. V trimming: 1 base; J trimming: 7 bases; junction bases outside the gene matches: 4. This CDR3 is built from 15 residues. CDR3 amino acids: CASSQVGQGAGEAFF. The CDR3 bases are TGCGCCAGCAGCCAAGTGGGACAGGGGGCAGGTGAAGCTTTCTTT.

The table lists this clonotype with many counts. One junction end disagrees with the germline gene, perhaps due to a read error. This chain joins TRBV5-1 and TRBJ2-3; TRBD2 agrees at 7 bases. The germline V gene encodes CDR1 SGHRS and CDR2 YFSETQ. This CDR3 is built from 14 residues. CDR3 DNA: TGTGCCAGCAGTTTAACTAGCGGCACAGATACGCAGTATTTT. The encoded protein is CASSLTSGTDTQYF.

The chain has TRBV4-3 and TRBJ2-1, with TRBD2 matching 12 bases. With V trimmed by 0 bases and J by 7 bases, 10 bases remained unmatched. Germline V gene data show CDR1 as LGHNA and CDR2 as YSLEER. The CDR3 runs 18 residues. CDR3 residues: CASSQDHPASGGANEQFF. CDR3 DNA sequence: TGCGCCAGCAGCCAAGACCATCCTGCTAGCGGGGGGGCAAATGAGCAGTTCTTC.

Comment on this clonotype: The germline gene is not matched at one end of the junction; a read error may be the cause. The genes are TRBV4-3 and TRBJ2-5; D perhaps matches TRBD1 (6 bases). CDR3 size: 17 residues. CDR1 and CDR2 (germline): LGHNA, YSLEER. The CDR3 nucleotides read TGCGCCAGCAACCAAGAAGGGCCGACAGGTCGTGTGGAGACCCAGTACTTC. It codes for CASNQEGPTGRVETQYF.

This sequence joins TRBV20-1 and TRBJ2-5; 7 positions match TRBD2. V lost 1 base and J lost 1; bases outside the gene matches: 12. The CDR3 contains 17 residues. The germline CDR1 and CDR2 sequences are DFQATT and SNEGSKA (reference sequence). CDR3 DNA: TGCAGTGCTAGAGTATCGGGGTTGAGCGGGGCCCAAGAGACCCAGTACTTC. As protein: CSARVSGLSGAQETQYF.

The J gene is TRBJ2-5, the V gene TRBV27; D unresolved. From germline, CDR1 is MNHEY and CDR2 SMNVEV (reference sequence). Deletions cut 3 bases from V and 5 bases from J, with 13 bases between. The CDR3 covers 14 residues. The CDR3 protein is CASSLVTTGETQYF. The CDR3 region has the DNA TGTGCCAGCAGTTTGGTTACCACTGGGGAGACCCAGTACTTC.

The chain uses TRBV28 and TRBJ2-7; the D gene could be TRBD1 or TRBD2 (5 bases each). The DNA end is more similar to TRBJ2-5, so the J call may be wrong. The length of the CDR3 is 14 residues. CDR1 is MDHEN, CDR2 SYDVKM, per germline. The CDR3 is CARPRDPRGKTQYF. In DNA form, the CDR3 reads TGTGCCAGGCCCCGGGACCCGAGAGGAAAGACCCAGTACTTC.